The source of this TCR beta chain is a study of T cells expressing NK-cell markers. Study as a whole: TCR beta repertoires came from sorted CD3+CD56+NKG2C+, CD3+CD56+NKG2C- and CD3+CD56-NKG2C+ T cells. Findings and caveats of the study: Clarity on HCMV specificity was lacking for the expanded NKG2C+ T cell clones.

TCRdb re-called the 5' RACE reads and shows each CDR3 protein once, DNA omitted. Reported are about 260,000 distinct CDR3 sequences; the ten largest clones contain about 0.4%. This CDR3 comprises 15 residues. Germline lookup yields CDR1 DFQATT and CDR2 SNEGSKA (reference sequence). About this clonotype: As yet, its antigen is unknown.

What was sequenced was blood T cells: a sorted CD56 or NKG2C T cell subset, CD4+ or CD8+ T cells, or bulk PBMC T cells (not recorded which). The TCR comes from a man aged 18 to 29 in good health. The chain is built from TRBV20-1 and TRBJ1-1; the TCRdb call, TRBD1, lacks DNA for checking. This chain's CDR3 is CSAPGGGPMNTEAFF.